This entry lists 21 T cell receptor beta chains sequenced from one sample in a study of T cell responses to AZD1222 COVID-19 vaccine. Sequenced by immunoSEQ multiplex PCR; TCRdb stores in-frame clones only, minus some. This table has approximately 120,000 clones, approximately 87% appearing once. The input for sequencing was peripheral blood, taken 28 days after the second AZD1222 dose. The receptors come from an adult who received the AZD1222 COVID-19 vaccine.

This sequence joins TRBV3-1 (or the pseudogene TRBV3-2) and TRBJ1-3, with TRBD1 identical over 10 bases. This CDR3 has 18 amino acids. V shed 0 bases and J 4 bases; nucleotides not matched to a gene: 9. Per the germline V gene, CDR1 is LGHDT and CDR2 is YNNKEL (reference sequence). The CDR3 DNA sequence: TGTGCCAGCAGCCAAGATGGGGGACAGGGGCAGGAAGGAAACACCATATATTTT. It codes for CASSQDGGQGQEGNTIYF.

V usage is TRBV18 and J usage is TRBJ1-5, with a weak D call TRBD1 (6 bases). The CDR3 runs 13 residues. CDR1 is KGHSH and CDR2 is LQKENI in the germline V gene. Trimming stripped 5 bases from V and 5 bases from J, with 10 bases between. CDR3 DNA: TGTGCCAGCTCAGCGGACAGTTATCAGCCCCAGCATTTT. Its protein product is CASSADSYQPQHF.

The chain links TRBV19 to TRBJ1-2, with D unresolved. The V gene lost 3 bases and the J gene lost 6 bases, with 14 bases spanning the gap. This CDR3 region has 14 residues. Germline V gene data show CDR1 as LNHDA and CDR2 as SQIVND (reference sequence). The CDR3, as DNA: TGTGCCAGTAGTATTTCGGCCGGGCCCAATGGCTACACCTTC. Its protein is CASSISAGPNGYTF. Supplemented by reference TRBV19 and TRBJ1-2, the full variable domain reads DGGITQSPKYLFRKEGQNVTLSCEQNLNHDAMYWYRQDPGQGLRLIYYSQIVNDFQKGDIAEGYSVSREKKESFPLTVTSAQKNPTAFYLCASSISAGPNGYTFGSGTRLTVV.

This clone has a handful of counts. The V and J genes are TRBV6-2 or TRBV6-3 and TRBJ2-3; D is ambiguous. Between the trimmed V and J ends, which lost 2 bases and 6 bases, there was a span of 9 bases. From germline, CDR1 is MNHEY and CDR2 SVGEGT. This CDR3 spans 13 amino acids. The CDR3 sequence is CASSYGLVDTQYF. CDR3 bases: TGTGCCAGCAGTTACGGGTTGGTCGATACGCAGTATTTT.

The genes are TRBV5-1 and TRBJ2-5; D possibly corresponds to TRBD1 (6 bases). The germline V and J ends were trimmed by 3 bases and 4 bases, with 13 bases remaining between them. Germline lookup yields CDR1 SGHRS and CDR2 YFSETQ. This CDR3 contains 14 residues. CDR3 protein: CASSWGPGGETQYF. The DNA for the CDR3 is TGCGCCAGCAGCTGGGGGCCGGGTGGAGAGACCCAGTACTTC. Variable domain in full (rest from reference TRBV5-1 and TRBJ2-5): KAGVTQTPRYLIKTRGQQVTLSCSPISGHRSVSWYQQTPGQGLQFLFEYFSETQRNKGNFPGRFSGRQFSNSRSEMNVSTLELGDSALYLCASSWGPGGETQYFGPGTRLLVL.

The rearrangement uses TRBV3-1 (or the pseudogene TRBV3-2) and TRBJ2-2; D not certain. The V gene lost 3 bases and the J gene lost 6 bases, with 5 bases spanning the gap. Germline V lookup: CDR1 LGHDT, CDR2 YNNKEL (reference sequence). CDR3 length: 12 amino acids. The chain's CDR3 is CASSQLSGELFF. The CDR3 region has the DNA TGTGCCAGCAGCCAGCTCTCCGGGGAGCTGTTTTTT.

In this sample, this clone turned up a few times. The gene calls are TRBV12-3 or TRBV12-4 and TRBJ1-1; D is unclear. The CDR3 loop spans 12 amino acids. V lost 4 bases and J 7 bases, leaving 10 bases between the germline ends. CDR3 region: CASSSLVNEAFF. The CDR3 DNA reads TGTGCCAGCAGTTCTCTGGTAAATGAAGCTTTCTTT.

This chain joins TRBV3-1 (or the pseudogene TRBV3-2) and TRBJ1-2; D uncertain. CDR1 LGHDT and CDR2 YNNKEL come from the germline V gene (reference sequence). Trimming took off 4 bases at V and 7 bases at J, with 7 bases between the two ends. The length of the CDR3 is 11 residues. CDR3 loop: CASSREGGYTF. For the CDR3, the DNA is TGTGCCAGCAGCCGGGAAGGTGGCTACACCTTC.

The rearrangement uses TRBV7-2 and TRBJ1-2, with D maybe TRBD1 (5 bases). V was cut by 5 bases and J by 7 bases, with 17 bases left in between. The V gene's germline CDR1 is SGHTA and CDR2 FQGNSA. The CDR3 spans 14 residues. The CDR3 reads CASSPPTVTSGYTF. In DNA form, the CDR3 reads TGTGCCAGCAGCCCCCCGACAGTCACGAGTGGCTACACCTTC.

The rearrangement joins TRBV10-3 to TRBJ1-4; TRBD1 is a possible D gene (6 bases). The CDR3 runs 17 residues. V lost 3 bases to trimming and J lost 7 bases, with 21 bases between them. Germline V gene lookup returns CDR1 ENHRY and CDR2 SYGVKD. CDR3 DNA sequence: TGTGCCATCAGTGACCCGGCCCCGGGGGGGGGCGGTGAAAAACTGTTTTTT. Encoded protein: CAISDPAPGGGGEKLFF.

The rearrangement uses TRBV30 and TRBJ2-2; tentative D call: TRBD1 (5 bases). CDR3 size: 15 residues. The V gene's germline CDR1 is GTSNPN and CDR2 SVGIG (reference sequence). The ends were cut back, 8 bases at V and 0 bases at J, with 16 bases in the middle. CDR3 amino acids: CAGMPDSANTGELFF. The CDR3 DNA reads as TGTGCCGGTATGCCCGACAGCGCGAACACCGGGGAGCTGTTTTTT.

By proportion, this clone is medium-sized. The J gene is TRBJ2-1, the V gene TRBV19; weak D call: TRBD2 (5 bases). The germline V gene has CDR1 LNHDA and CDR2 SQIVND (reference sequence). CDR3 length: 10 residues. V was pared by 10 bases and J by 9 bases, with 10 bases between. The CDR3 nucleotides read TGTGCCACCGAGGGATCTGAGCAGTTCTTC. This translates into CATEGSEQFF.

For the CDR3, the DNA is TGTGCCAGTAGTATGAGCCTCACCGGGGAGCTGTTTTTT. Amino acid sequence: CASSMSLTGELFF. The chain uses TRBV19 and TRBJ2-2; D gene uncertain. CDR1 is LNHDA, CDR2 SQIVND, per germline (reference sequence). The CDR3 extends over 13 amino acids. V lost 3 bases and J 4 bases, leaving 6 bases between the germline ends.

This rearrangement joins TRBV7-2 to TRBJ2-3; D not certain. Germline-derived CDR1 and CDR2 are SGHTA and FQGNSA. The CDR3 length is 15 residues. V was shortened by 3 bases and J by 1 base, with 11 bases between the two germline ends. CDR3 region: CASSFYDSGTDTQYF. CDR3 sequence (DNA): TGTGCCAGCAGCTTTTACGACTCTGGCACAGATACGCAGTATTTT.

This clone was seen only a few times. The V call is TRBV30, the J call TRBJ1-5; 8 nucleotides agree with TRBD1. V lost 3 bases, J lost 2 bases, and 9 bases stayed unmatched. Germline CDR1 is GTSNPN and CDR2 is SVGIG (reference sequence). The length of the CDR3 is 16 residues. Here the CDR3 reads CAWRDRGDWRNQPQHF. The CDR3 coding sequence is TGTGCCTGGAGAGACAGGGGAGATTGGCGCAATCAGCCCCAGCATTTT.

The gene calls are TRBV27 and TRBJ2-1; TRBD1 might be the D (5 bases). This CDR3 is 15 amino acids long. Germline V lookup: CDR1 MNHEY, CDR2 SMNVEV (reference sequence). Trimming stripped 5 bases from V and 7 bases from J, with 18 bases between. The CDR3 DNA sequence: TGTGCCAGCAGTGAACCCCGACAGACCGCTAATGAGCAGTTCTTC. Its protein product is CASSEPRQTANEQFF.

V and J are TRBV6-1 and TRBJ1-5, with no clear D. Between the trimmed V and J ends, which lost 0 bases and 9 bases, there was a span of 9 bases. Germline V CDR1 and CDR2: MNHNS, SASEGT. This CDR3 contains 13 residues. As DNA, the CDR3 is TGTGCCAGCAGTGAAGCGAGGGCACTGCCCCAGCATTTT. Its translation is CASSEARALPQHF.

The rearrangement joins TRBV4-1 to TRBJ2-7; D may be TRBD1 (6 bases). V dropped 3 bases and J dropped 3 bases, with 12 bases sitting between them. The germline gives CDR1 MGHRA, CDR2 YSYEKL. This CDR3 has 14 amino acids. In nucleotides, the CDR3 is TGCGCCAGCAGCCATACCATGGACAGCTACGAGCAGTACTTC. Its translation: CASSHTMDSYEQYF.

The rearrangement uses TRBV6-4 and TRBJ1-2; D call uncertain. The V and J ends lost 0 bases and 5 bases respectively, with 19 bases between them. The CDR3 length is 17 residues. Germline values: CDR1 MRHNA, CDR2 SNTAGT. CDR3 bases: TGTGCCAGCAGTGACTCTCGGCTCTTTAGTAAGGTATATGGCTACACCTTC. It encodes CASSDSRLFSKVYGYTF.

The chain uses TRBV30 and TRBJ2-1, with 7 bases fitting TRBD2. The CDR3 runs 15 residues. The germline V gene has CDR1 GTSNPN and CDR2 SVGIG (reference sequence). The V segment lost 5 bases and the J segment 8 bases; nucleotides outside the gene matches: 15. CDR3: CAWREGLPPRDEQFF. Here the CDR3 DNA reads TGTGCCTGGCGCGAGGGACTACCCCCTAGGGATGAGCAGTTCTTC.

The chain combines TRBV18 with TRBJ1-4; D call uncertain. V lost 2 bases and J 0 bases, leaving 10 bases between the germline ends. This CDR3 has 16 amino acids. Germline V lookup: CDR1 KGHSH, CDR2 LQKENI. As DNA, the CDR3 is TGTGCCAGCTCACCAAGGCAGCCTGCAACTAATGAAAAACTGTTTTTT. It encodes CASSPRQPATNEKLFF. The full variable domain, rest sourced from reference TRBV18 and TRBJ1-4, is NAGVMQNPRHLVRRRGQEARLRCSPMKGHSHVYWYRQLPEEGLKFMVYLQKENIIDESGMPKERFSAEFPKEGPSILRIQQVVRGDSAAYFCASSPRQPATNEKLFFGSGTQLSVL.